Listed below are T cell receptor beta chains from one sample, sequenced in a study of cytomegalovirus exposure and HLA in healthy donors. Some clones are missing from TCRdb's copy, which holds only in-frame ones; the method was immunoSEQ multiplex PCR. The sample carries 55,000 to 70,000 clones, 65% to 90% recorded once. The specimen was PBMCs. Receptors originate from a human donor in good health. Each CDR3 is given with its conserved first and last residue. D genes are given only for firm matches. Size is stated for part of the rows, as once, few or many counts, or as a class when the clone is expanded.

>NA|TRBV10-3|TRBJ2-5|TRBD2|13
TGTGCCAGTACCGGACGGCGGGGGGAGACCCAGTACTTC
CASTGRRGETQYF
>NA|TRBV2|TRBJ2-1|TRBD2|14
TGTGCCAGCAGGGGGACTAGCGCCTACAATGAGCAGTTCTTC
CASRGTSAYNEQFF
>NA|TRBV6-5|TRBJ2-7|NA|15
TGTGCCAGCAGTTACTCACCGGGGTTGGCCTACGAGCAGTACTTC
CASSYSPGLAYEQYF
>NA|TRBV11-3|TRBJ2-6|NA|16
TGTGCCAGCAGCTTAGAAGGAGGGAGTGGGGCCAACGTCCTGACTTTC
CASSLEGGSGANVLTF
>once|TRBV4-3|TRBJ1-4|NA|17
TGCGCCAGCAGCCAAGACCCCCGGGCAGGGGTTCAAGAAAAACTGTTTTTT
CASSQDPRAGVQEKLFF
>NA|TRBV6-5|TRBJ1-6|NA|15
TGTGCCAGCAGTTTAGAGGGTCCCGTAGGATCACCCCTCCACTTT
CASSLEGPVGSPLHF
>once|TRBV30|TRBJ2-3|NA|13
TGTGCCTGGGGGGGGTCTAGCACAGATACGCAGTATTTT
CAWGGSSTDTQYF
>NA|TRBV7-2|TRBJ2-5|NA|13
TGTGCCAGCAGCTTATATATCCAAGAGACCCAGTACTTC
CASSLYIQETQYF
>NA|TRBV7-2|TRBJ2-5|TRBD2|18
TGTGCCAGCAGCTCCCCCATGGTACCGGGACTAGTACAAGAGACCCAGTACTTC
CASSSPMVPGLVQETQYF
>few|TRBV2|TRBJ2-5|NA|15
TGTGCCAGCAGCCTTATGAGGGGGTATCAAGAGACCCAGTACTTC
CASSLMRGYQETQYF